A single sample is the source of the 19 T cell receptor beta chains below, sequenced in a study of OX40 agonist ivuxolimab in advanced cancers. Produced via immunoSEQ multiplex PCR; TCRdb's table is partial and in-frame only. The sample carries roughly 53,000 clones, 75% to 90% recorded once. Specimen: CD4+ or CD8+ T cells sorted from blood, collected in a trial of the OX40 agonist ivuxolimab. The receptors stem from an adult with an advanced solid tumor such as melanoma, head and neck, liver or kidney cancer.

V and J are TRBV2 and TRBJ1-5, with D unresolved. The CDR3 runs to 14 residues. The germline V and J ends were trimmed by 3 bases and 3 bases, with 9 bases remaining between them. Germline V lookup: CDR1 SNHLY, CDR2 FYNNEI. DNA of the CDR3: TGTGCCAGCAGTGAGGGCCAACCCAATCAGCCCCAGCATTTT. It yields the protein CASSEGQPNQPQHF.

The chain couples TRBV18 to TRBJ1-4; D is unclear. Trimming left V 3 bases short and J 8 bases short, with 10 bases between. Germline V gives CDR1 KGHSH, CDR2 LQKENI. This CDR3 region has 13 residues. CDR3 DNA: TGTGCCAGCTCACCGGGAGCCCAAGAAAAACTGTTTTTT. This sequence encodes CASSPGAQEKLFF.

This rearrangement joins TRBV11-3 to TRBJ2-5; D ambiguous. V was shortened by 5 bases and J by 1 base, with 14 bases between the two germline ends. This CDR3 spans 15 amino acids. Germline CDR1 and CDR2: SGHNT and YENEEA. The CDR3 region is CASSHIRWPQETQYF. The CDR3 bases are TGTGCCAGCAGCCATATCAGGTGGCCCCAAGAGACCCAGTACTTC.

This clone was observed a few times. This chain links TRBV6-9 with TRBJ1-3, with 10 bases lining up with TRBD1. The CDR3 is made up of 14 amino acids. V lost 11 bases, J lost 2 bases, and 6 bases stayed unmatched. Germline CDR1 reads MNHGY; CDR2 reads SVAAGI. Here the CDR3 reads CADPDRGPGNTIYF. As DNA, the CDR3 is TGTGCCGACCCCGACAGGGGGCCTGGAAACACCATATATTTT.

The chain uses TRBV7-9 and TRBJ2-5, with D uncertain. The CDR3 is 10 amino acids. The germline V and J ends were trimmed by 8 bases and 1 base, with 2 bases remaining between them. Germline CDR1 and CDR2: SEHNR and FQNEAQ (reference sequence). The CDR3 loop reads CASGQETQYF. CDR3 coding DNA: TGTGCCAGCGGCCAAGAGACCCAGTACTTC.

This clone has a single count. The rearrangement links TRBV10-2 to TRBJ2-1; D is perhaps TRBD2 (5 bases). Trimming took 7 bases from V and 0 from J, leaving 13 bases between them. Looked up from germline, CDR1 is WSHSY and CDR2 is SAAADI. CDR3 length equals 15 residues. In nucleotides, the CDR3 is TGCGCCAGCACCGCGCTGGGGAGCTCCTACAATGAGCAGTTCTTC. Its protein is CASTALGSSYNEQFF.

This clone was seen just once. The J gene is TRBJ2-7, the V gene TRBV14; D is unclear. Trimming shortened V by 0 bases and J by 7 bases, and 10 bases separated the two germline ends. The CDR3 is made up of 13 amino acids. Germline-derived CDR1 and CDR2 are SGHDN and FVKESK. The CDR3 here is CASSQDAFGEQYF. The DNA of the CDR3 is TGTGCCAGCAGCCAAGATGCCTTCGGGGAGCAGTACTTC.

The chain carries TRBV7-9 and TRBJ2-1, with 10 bases lining up with TRBD2. Germline values: CDR1 SEHNR, CDR2 FQNEAQ (reference sequence). Trimming removed 8 bases from V and 0 bases from J; junction bases left unmatched: 4. The CDR3 loop spans 15 amino acids. The CDR3: CASGLAEYSYNEQFF. CDR3 nucleotides: TGTGCCAGCGGACTAGCGGAGTACTCCTACAATGAGCAGTTCTTC.

The chain employs TRBV2 and TRBJ1-6; 7 bases line up with TRBD1. Germline CDR1 reads SNHLY; CDR2 reads FYNNEI. The CDR3 is made up of 14 amino acids. The V and J ends lost 6 bases and 5 bases, in that order; junction bases with no gene match: 4. The CDR3 bases are TGTGCCAGCAGACAGGGGAGAGATAATTCACCCCTCCACTTT. Its translation: CASRQGRDNSPLHF.

The V and J genes are TRBV18 and TRBJ1-5, with no clear D. V was pared by 4 bases and J by 3 bases, with 13 bases between. CDR3 length: 15 residues. Germline V gene lookup returns CDR1 KGHSH and CDR2 LQKENI. The chain's CDR3 is CASSREGYSNQPQHF. The CDR3 coding sequence is TGTGCCAGCTCACGGGAGGGATATTCCAATCAGCCCCAGCATTTT.

The CDR3 loop reads CASSEYGAQGNTIYF. The CDR3 nucleotides read TGTGCCAGCAGTGAATATGGGGCGCAGGGAAACACCATATATTTT. The rearrangement uses TRBV25-1 and TRBJ1-3, with a possible D match to TRBD1 (5 bases). CDR1 and CDR2 from the germline V gene are MGHDK and SYGVNS. V shed 0 bases and J shed 4 bases, with 10 bases lying between them. The CDR3 runs to 15 residues.

The V call is TRBV5-5, the J call TRBJ2-5, with D possibly TRBD1 on 6 matching bases. Germline V lookup: CDR1 SGHKS, CDR2 YYEKEE (reference sequence). Trimming shortened V by 3 bases and J by 6 bases, and 15 bases separated the two germline ends. The CDR3 totals 14 residues. The CDR3 loop reads CASSSGQQSQTQYF. The CDR3 coding sequence is TGTGCCAGCAGCTCTGGACAGCAAAGTCAGACCCAGTACTTC.

The genes are TRBV7-2 and TRBJ2-5; TRBD2 aligns across 10 bases. The junction had 9 bases not matched to a gene; V was cut back by 1 base and J by 7 bases. CDR1 and CDR2 (germline): SGHTA, FQGNSA. The CDR3 has 16 residues. The CDR3 reads CASSLVSGGPLGTQYF. The CDR3 region has the DNA TGTGCCAGCAGCTTAGTTAGCGGGGGGCCTCTCGGGACCCAGTACTTC.

The chain recombines TRBV10-3 with TRBJ2-3; D is uncertain. Germline V CDR1 and CDR2: ENHRY, SYGVKD. Trimming pared 3 bases from V and 4 bases from J, leaving 14 bases between. CDR3 length: 15 amino acids. Here the CDR3 DNA reads TGTGCCATCAGTGATAGCCGTGCACGTTCAGATACGCAGTATTTT. Translating gives CAISDSRARSDTQYF.

The rearrangement joins TRBV30 to TRBJ2-3; 12 nucleotides line up with TRBD2. The CDR3 spans 17 residues. After removal of 3 bases from V and 0 bases from J, the junction contained 7 bases not matched to a gene. CDR1 and CDR2 from the germline V gene are GTSNPN and SVGIG (reference sequence). CDR3: CAWSGLAGHSSTDTQYF. CDR3 in DNA: TGTGCCTGGAGCGGACTAGCGGGGCATTCTAGCACAGATACGCAGTATTTT. Looking up the rest from reference TRBV30 and TRBJ2-3 gives the full variable domain: SQTIHQWPATLVQPVGSPLSLECTVEGTSNPNLYWYRQAAGRGLQLLFYSVGIGQISSEVPQNLSASRPQDRQFILSSKKLLLSDSGFYLCAWSGLAGHSSTDTQYFGPGTRLTVL.

The chain couples TRBV5-1 to TRBJ2-2; 9 bases fit TRBD1. The CDR3 loop spans 14 amino acids. V was pared by 4 bases and J by 6 bases, with 4 bases of the junction left unmatched. CDR1 and CDR2 (germline): SGHRS, YFSETQ. The DNA of the CDR3 is TGCGCCAGCAGCACCGGGACAGGGTCCGGGGAGCTGTTTTTT. It encodes CASSTGTGSGELFF.

There are a few counts of this clone. The gene calls are TRBV7-2 and TRBJ2-7; maybe TRBD2 (6 bases). Trimming shortened V by 3 bases and J by 3 bases, and 18 bases separated the two germline ends. This CDR3 has 16 amino acids. Per the germline V gene, CDR1 is SGHTA and CDR2 is FQGNSA. CDR3 sequence: CASSLGGPGLIYEQYF. The CDR3 DNA reads TGTGCCAGCAGCTTGGGGGGACCAGGTCTGATCTACGAGCAGTACTTC.

The chain joins TRBV5-1 to TRBJ1-1; 8 bases agree with TRBD1. From germline, CDR1 is SGHRS and CDR2 YFSETQ. The V gene end was trimmed by 2 bases and the J gene end by 2 bases; junction bases not matched to a gene: 5. The CDR3 totals 15 residues. For the CDR3, the DNA is TGCGCCAGCAGCTTCCAGGACAGGGTAAACACTGAAGCTTTCTTT. Translation: CASSFQDRVNTEAFF.

V usage is TRBV11-2 and J usage is TRBJ1-1; TRBD1 matches at 7 bases. V lost 5 bases, J lost 3 bases, and 9 bases stayed unmatched. CDR1 is SGHAT, CDR2 FQNNGV, per germline. This CDR3 is 15 amino acids long. In DNA form, the CDR3 reads TGTGCCAGCAGCCTACGACAGGGTCGCGACACTGAAGCTTTCTTT. This gives the protein CASSLRQGRDTEAFF.